This TCR beta chain originates from a study of blood T cells in healthy people across ages. General study results and limits: In long-lived donors, naive CD4+ cell counts and diversity exceeded those of aged donors. TCR beta diversity correlated strongly with naive T cell percentage.

The CDR3 is 12 amino acids. The V end lost 3 bases, the J end lost 2 bases, and 5 bases lay between the germline ends. Regarding this clonotype: Its antigen is unidentified.

Through a sample-barcoded 5' primer and a J-beta primer mix, a second PCR was run for about 6 to 12 cycles. Each cDNA molecule was tagged by a template-switch adaptor with 12 random nucleotides. TCRdb analysed the 5' RACE reads with MiXCR anew, one entry per CDR3 protein. The table lists about 780,000 distinct CDR3 sequences, about 46% of them singletons. The V gene is TRBV12-3 or TRBV12-4, the J gene TRBJ2-7; D unclear. This clonotype originated in a man at least 80 years old in good health. The sequencing sample was made of blood. DNA for the CDR3: TGTGCCAGCAGTTTTTACGCCTACGAGCAGTACTTC. Translated: CASSFYAYEQYF.